This T cell receptor (beta chain) was profiled in a study of blood T cell repertoires in COVID-19. Study as a whole: Collection of acute and convalescent COVID-19 samples took place in the United States, Italy and Spain. T cells, B-cell-depleted T cells, or PBMCs supplied cDNA or gDNA.

In the authors' workflow: Nucleated cell counts were estimated from reference gene primer amplification. The method was immunoSEQ multiplex PCR; TCRdb's version includes in-frame clones alone and lacks a portion of them. The DNA gave D and trimming, while V, J and clone size come from that table. The sample comprises some 49,000 clones, 80% to 90% of which are singletons, and about 2.7% rests with the top ten. The CDR3 covers 12 residues. Germline lookup yields CDR1 LNHNV and CDR2 YYDKDF (reference sequence). V was pared by 1 base and J by 7 bases, with 7 bases between. This clonotype was sampled from a woman in her fifties or sixties with acute or convalescent COVID-19. Material: peripheral blood. V is TRBV15 and J is TRBJ2-5; D unclear. The CDR3 DNA reads as TGTGCCACCAGCAGAGGCGATCGGACCCAGTACTTC. This encodes CATSRGDRTQYF.